This TCR beta chain came from a study of radiation and T cells in renal cell carcinoma. The data were produced by immunoSEQ multiplex PCR, yet TCRdb's version contains in-frame clones alone and is incomplete. The data contain about 24,000 clones, 58% of them singletons. The V and J ends lost 4 bases and 5 bases respectively, with 6 bases between them. The CDR3 loop spans 12 amino acids. The germline gives CDR1 SGHDT, CDR2 YYEEEE. The treatment here: treatment-naive control, cytoreductive nephrectomy. This renal cell carcinoma was of the clear cell type. Sequenced control tumors were from more than ten males and 4 females, median age approximately 60.

This TCR was sampled from a man aged 40-49 years with renal cell carcinoma. The sequenced sample was tumor tissue, obtained from a patient whose treatment was nephrectomy without radiotherapy. This chain joins TRBV5-6 and TRBJ2-2; maybe TRBD2 (5 bases). CDR3 residues: CASSRETGELFF. The CDR3 nucleotides read TGTGCCAGCAGCAGGGAGACCGGGGAGCTGTTTTTT.